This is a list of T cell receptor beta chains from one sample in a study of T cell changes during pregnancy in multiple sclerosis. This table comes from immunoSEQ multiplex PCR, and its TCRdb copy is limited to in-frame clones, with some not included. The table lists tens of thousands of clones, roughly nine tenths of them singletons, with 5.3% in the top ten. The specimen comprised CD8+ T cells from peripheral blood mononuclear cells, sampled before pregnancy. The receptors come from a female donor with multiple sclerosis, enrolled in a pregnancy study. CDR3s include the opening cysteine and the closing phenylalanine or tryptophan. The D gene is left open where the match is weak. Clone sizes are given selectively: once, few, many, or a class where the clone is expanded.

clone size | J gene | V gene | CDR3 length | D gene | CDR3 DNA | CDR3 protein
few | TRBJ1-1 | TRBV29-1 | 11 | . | TGCAGCGTCGGAGGGGCAGGGGAAGCTTTCTTT | CSVGGAGEAFF
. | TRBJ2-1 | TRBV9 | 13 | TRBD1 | TGTGCCAGCGGACAGGGTGACTACAATGAGCAGTTCTTC | CASGQGDYNEQFF
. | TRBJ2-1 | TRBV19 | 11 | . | TGTGCCAGTAGTCTGGGCGGGTATAAGTTCTTC | CASSLGGYKFF
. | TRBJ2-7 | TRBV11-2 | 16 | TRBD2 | TGTGCCAGCAGCTTCCTGACTAGCGGGGAAACCTACGAGCAGTACTTC | CASSFLTSGETYEQYF
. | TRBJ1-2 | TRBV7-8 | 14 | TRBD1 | TGTGCCAGCAGCTTAGACAGGGGGCCGCATGGCTACACCTTC | CASSLDRGPHGYTF
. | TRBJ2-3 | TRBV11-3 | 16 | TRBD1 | TGTGCCAGCAGCATAGGGACAGGGGGGAGCACAGATACGCAGTATTTT | CASSIGTGGSTDTQYF
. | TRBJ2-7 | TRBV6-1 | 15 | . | TGTGCCAGCAGTGAAGCACAGGGTTCTTCCTACGAGCAGTACTTC | CASSEAQGSSYEQYF
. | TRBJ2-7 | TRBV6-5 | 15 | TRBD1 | TGTGCCAGCAGTTATTCCCCGGGACAGACCTACGAGCAGTACTTC | CASSYSPGQTYEQYF
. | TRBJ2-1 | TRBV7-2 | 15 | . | TGTGCCAGCAGCTTTACGCCGGGGTCAGGATACGGGCAGTTCTTC | CASSFTPGSGYGQFF
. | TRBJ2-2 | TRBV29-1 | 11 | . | TGCAGCGTTACTATCACCGGGGAGCTGTTTTTT | CSVTITGELFF
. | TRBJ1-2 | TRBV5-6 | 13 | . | TGTGCCAGCAGCTTCGGCAGCGGCTATGGCTACACCTTC | CASSFGSGYGYTF
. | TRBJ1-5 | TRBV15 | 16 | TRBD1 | TGTGCCACCAGCAGGGCGACAGGGGGCTTGGGTCAGCCCCAGCATTTT | CATSRATGGLGQPQHF
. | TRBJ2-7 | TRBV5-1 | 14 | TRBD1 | TGCGCCAGCAGCTGGACAGGGGGCAGCTACGAGCAGTACTTC | CASSWTGGSYEQYF
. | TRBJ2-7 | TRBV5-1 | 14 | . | TGCGCCAGCAGCTTGGTTGGCCTCCTGGACGAGCAGTACTTC | CASSLVGLLDEQYF
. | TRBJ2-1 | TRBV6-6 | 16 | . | TGTGCCAGCTCCCCAAACGACGGGAGCTCCTACAATGAGCAGTTCTTC | CASSPNDGSSYNEQFF
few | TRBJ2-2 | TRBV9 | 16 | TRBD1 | TGTGCCAGCAGCGGATCTACGGACAGGGCCTCCGGGGAGCTGTTTTTT | CASSGSTDRASGELFF
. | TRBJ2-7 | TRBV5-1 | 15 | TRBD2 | TGCGCCAGCAGCTTGGTTAGCGGGGGGGCCCACGAGCAGTACTTC | CASSLVSGGAHEQYF
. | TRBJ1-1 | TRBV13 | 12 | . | TGTGCCAGCAGCACAGTAGTCACTGAAGCTTTCTTT | CASSTVVTEAFF
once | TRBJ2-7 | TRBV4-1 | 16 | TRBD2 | TGCGCCAGCAGCCCGCGAAGCGGGGGGGATATGTACGAGCAGTACTTC | CASSPRSGGDMYEQYF
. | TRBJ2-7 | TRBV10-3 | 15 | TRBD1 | TGTGCCATCAGTGATGTACAGGGGATTGACTACGAGCAGTACTTC | CAISDVQGIDYEQYF
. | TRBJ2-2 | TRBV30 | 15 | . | TGTGCCTGGGGAGGGGCGGGCCTAGATATGGGGGAGCTGTTTTTT | CAWGGAGLDMGELFF
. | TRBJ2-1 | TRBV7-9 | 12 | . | TGTGCCAGCAGCCCAGGGACACGAGAGCAGTTCTTC | CASSPGTREQFF
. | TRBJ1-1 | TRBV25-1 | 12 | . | TGTGCCACCCTAGGACAAAACACTGAAGCTTTCTTT | CATLGQNTEAFF
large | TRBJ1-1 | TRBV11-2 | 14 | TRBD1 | TGTGCCAGCAGCTCGTGGACAGGTCGGACTGAAGCTTTCTTT | CASSSWTGRTEAFF
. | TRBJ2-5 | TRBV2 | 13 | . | TGTGCCAGCGTTCCTGCTACCTCCGGGACCCAGTACTTC | CASVPATSGTQYF
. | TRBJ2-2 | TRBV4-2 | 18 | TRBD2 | TGTGCCAGCAGCCAAGAGGATGGGGGACTAGAGCTCACCGGGGAGCTGTTTTTT | CASSQEDGGLELTGELFF
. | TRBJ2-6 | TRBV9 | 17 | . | TGTGCCAGCAGCGGGGGGCTCCTTCGCTCTGGGGCCAACGTCCTGACTTTC | CASSGGLLRSGANVLTF
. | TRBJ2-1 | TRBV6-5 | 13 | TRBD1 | TGTGCCAGCAGTTATTCACAGGGGAATGAGCAGTTCTTC | CASSYSQGNEQFF
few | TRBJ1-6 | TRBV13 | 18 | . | TGTGCCAGCAGCTCCCGGGCCAACGCAGGGCTTGGAAATTCACCCCTCCACTTT | CASSSRANAGLGNSPLHF
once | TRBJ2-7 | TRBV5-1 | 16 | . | TGCGCCAGCAGCCCAACAGTCTCTGCGTCCCCCTACGAGCAGTACTTC | CASSPTVSASPYEQYF
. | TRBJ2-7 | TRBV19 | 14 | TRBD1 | TGTGCCAGCTCCGGGACAGGGAATTGGAACGAGCAGTACTTC | CASSGTGNWNEQYF
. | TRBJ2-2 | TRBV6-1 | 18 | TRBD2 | TGTGCCAGCAGTGATTGGCTAGCGGGACTTATAGGGACCGGGGAGCTGTTTTTT | CASSDWLAGLIGTGELFF
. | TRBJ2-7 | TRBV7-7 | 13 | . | TGTGCTAGCAGCTTGGGGACTCTTACTGAGCAGTACTTC | CASSLGTLTEQYF
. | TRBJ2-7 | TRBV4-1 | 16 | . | TGCGCCAGCAGCCGAGAACTCTCGCTCCCCGCCTACGAGCAGTACTTC | CASSRELSLPAYEQYF
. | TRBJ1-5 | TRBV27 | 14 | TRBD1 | TGTGCCAGCAGACGACAGGGGATTGGTCAGCCCCAGCATTTT | CASRRQGIGQPQHF
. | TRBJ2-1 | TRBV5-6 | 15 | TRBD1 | TGTGCCAGCAGCTTTGGGACAGTAGGAACCAATGAGCAGTTCTTC | CASSFGTVGTNEQFF
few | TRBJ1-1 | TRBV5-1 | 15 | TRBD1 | TGCGCCAGCAGCTTGAGTTCAGGGGGGAACACTGAAGCTTTCTTT | CASSLSSGGNTEAFF
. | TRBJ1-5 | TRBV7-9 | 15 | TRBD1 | TGTGCCAGCAGTCAGGGGGCGGATAGCAATCAGCCCCAGCATTTT | CASSQGADSNQPQHF
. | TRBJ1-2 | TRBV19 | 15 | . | TGTGCCAGTAGCACCGGGACACTAACTTCCTATGGCTACACCTTC | CASSTGTLTSYGYTF
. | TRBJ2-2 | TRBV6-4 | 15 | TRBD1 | TGTGCCAGCAGCCCCGAGACAGGGGACACCGGGGAGCTGTTTTTT | CASSPETGDTGELFF
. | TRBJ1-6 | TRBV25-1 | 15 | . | TGTGCCAGCAGTGAAATTCCCTCGGGGGGTTCACCCCTCCACTTT | CASSEIPSGGSPLHF
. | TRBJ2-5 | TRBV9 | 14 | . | TGTGCCAGCAGCGACCCGACTGGTATTGGGACCCAGTACTTC | CASSDPTGIGTQYF